The 26 T cell receptor beta chains below come from one sample, sequenced in a study of T cells after yellow fever vaccination (dated by TCRdb to between 2017 and 2020). The library was built by means of 5' RACE. The sequencing machine was an Illumina HiSeq 2500. TCRdb handled the public reads itself, with Q25 trimming in fastp and clone calling in MiXCR, and kept productive beta chains. Every entry covers one CDR3 protein and lists the most common genes and DNA from its rows. The sample table lists some 600,000 distinct CDR3 sequences, about a sixth of them with a count of one. 15% to 20% of the sample goes to the ten largest clones. In the paper's terms, the treatment or condition label means: live attenuated yellow fever vaccine strain. Sequenced material: PBMCs, taken 5 days after the first yellow fever vaccination. These receptors all come from a man between 18 and 29 years old who received the YFV17D yellow fever vaccine.

The chain carries TRBV20-1 and TRBJ1-2, with 8 bases fitting TRBD1. After removal of 0 bases from V and 3 bases from J, the junction contained 18 bases not matched to a gene. The CDR3 loop spans 19 amino acids. Germline CDR1 reads DFQATT; CDR2 reads SNEGSKA (reference sequence). The CDR3 protein is CSARDVRSGTGDSYYGYTF. The CDR3 DNA reads as TGCAGTGCTAGAGATGTCCGATCCGGGACAGGAGACTCCTACTATGGCTACACCTTC.

This clonotype was seen only a few times. The V and J genes are TRBV4-1 and TRBJ1-1; D is undetermined. This CDR3 region has 15 residues. Germline V CDR1 and CDR2: MGHRA, YSYEKL. Trimming removed 3 bases at V and 2 bases at J, with 13 bases between. The CDR3 DNA sequence: TGCGCCAGCAGCCAGTTCAGATTCGGAAACACTGAAGCTTTCTTT. It is translated as CASSQFRFGNTEAFF.

This clonotype was seen a few times. The rearrangement uses TRBV7-2 and TRBJ1-6, with 7 nucleotides matching TRBD1. CDR1 is SGHTA, CDR2 FQGNSA, per germline. The CDR3 extends over 17 amino acids. Unmatched junction bases numbered 5, after V lost 3 bases and J lost 0 bases. Here the CDR3 DNA reads TGTGCCAGCAGCTTTCCGGGACAGAGCTCCTATAATTCACCCCTCCACTTT. Encoded protein: CASSFPGQSSYNSPLHF.

This clonotype was detected only a few times. V usage is TRBV6-2 or TRBV6-3 and J usage is TRBJ1-5; D gene ambiguous. From germline, CDR1 is MNHEY and CDR2 SVGEGT. V was pared by 1 base and J by 3 bases, with 10 bases between. The CDR3 length is 15 residues. CDR3 DNA sequence: TGTGCCAGCAGTTACTGGACGGGCCCCAATCAGCCCCAGCATTTT. Its translation is CASSYWTGPNQPQHF.

The chain recombines TRBV11-2 with TRBJ2-5, with D tentatively TRBD2 (6 bases). V was pared by 5 bases and J by 5 bases, with 12 bases between. The CDR3 extends over 13 amino acids. Germline CDR1 SGHAT, CDR2 FQNNGV. The CDR3 loop is CASSRRREETQYF. Written as DNA, the CDR3 is TGTGCCAGCAGCCGCCGCCGGGAGGAGACCCAGTACTTC.

V gene TRBV6-2 or TRBV6-3 combines with J gene TRBJ2-3; D is perhaps TRBD2 (6 bases). The ends were cut back, 6 bases at V and 3 bases at J, with 13 bases in the middle. The CDR3 is made up of 14 amino acids. The germline gives CDR1 MNHEY, CDR2 SVGEGT. The CDR3 DNA reads as TGTGCCAGCAGACGACTAGTCGCTACAGATACGCAGTATTTT. This codes for CASRRLVATDTQYF.

The V and J genes are TRBV7-2 and TRBJ2-7; 7 nucleotides match TRBD1. This CDR3 comprises 15 residues. Germline trimming cut 1 base from V and 3 bases from J; bases unmatched to any gene: 6. Germline V CDR1 and CDR2: SGHTA, FQGNSA. The CDR3 protein is CASSLVSQGDYEQYF. The CDR3 DNA reads as TGTGCCAGCAGCTTAGTATCTCAGGGGGACTACGAGCAGTACTTC.

The CDR3 reads CASSGLQTGEKLFF. The DNA of the CDR3 is TGTGCCAGCAGCGGACTACAGACCGGAGAAAAACTGTTTTTT. The V and J genes are TRBV9 and TRBJ1-4; D unclear. Trimming pared 3 bases from V and 8 bases from J, leaving 14 bases between. Looked up from germline, CDR1 is SGDLS and CDR2 is YYNGEE. The CDR3 consists of 14 residues.

The J gene is TRBJ2-2, the V gene TRBV29-1; D assignment may be TRBD1 or TRBD2 (5 bases each). Germline loops: CDR1 SQVTM, CDR2 ANQGSEA. The CDR3 loop spans 12 amino acids. V was trimmed by 4 bases and J by 9 bases, leaving 12 bases between them. DNA of the CDR3: TGCAGCGTTGGGTTTGGGGGACGGGAGCTGTTTTTT. It yields the protein CSVGFGGRELFF.

This clonotype occurred a few times. The chain has TRBV12-3 or TRBV12-4 and TRBJ2-3, with 11 bases identical to TRBD2. There are 16 residues in the CDR3. Trimming cost V 3 bases and J 4 bases; bases outside gene matches: 6. CDR3 region: CASSLLAGGRADTQYF. CDR3 nucleotides: TGTGCCAGCAGTTTGCTAGCGGGGGGCCGAGCAGATACGCAGTATTTT.

This chain uses TRBV9 with TRBJ2-1; 8 bases match TRBD2. This CDR3 region has 15 residues. V lost 0 bases and J lost 10; bases outside the gene matches: 9. Germline-derived CDR1 and CDR2 are SGDLS and YYNGEE. The CDR3 sequence: CASSVGAGVSGEQFF. CDR3 in DNA: TGTGCCAGCAGCGTAGGAGCGGGGGTCTCGGGGGAGCAGTTCTTC.

The chain joins TRBV6-1 to TRBJ1-4; D remains ambiguous. CDR1 and CDR2 from the germline V gene are MNHNS and SASEGT. The CDR3 length is 15 residues. V was clipped by 5 bases and J by 0 bases, with 10 bases between them. The CDR3 sequence is CASSPWTATNEKLFF. CDR3 nucleotide sequence: TGTGCCAGCAGTCCTTGGACGGCAACTAATGAAAAACTGTTTTTT.

V usage is TRBV5-1 and J usage is TRBJ2-1, with D tentatively TRBD1 (5 bases). Germline V lookup: CDR1 SGHRS, CDR2 YFSETQ. The CDR3 is made up of 14 amino acids. With 3 bases removed from V and 6 bases from J, the gap between germline ends came to 13 bases. This CDR3 is CASSWQRQGNEQFF. CDR3 DNA sequence: TGCGCCAGCAGCTGGCAGAGGCAGGGCAATGAGCAGTTCTTC. Full variable domain (remainder filled in from reference TRBV5-1 and TRBJ2-1): KAGVTQTPRYLIKTRGQQVTLSCSPISGHRSVSWYQQTPGQGLQFLFEYFSETQRNKGNFPGRFSGRQFSNSRSEMNVSTLELGDSALYLCASSWQRQGNEQFFGPGTRLTVL.

This clonotype was detected ten times or more. The chain couples TRBV5-1 to TRBJ1-4, with D perhaps TRBD1 (5 bases). CDR3 length: 15 amino acids. Germline loops: CDR1 SGHRS, CDR2 YFSETQ. Deletions cut 0 bases from V and 2 bases from J, with 8 bases between. As DNA, the CDR3 is TGCGCCAGCAGCTTGGGGGGGATGACTAATGAAAAACTGTTTTTT. Its protein product is CASSLGGMTNEKLFF.

Ten or more counts support this clonotype. The chain uses TRBV19 and TRBJ2-1; TRBD2 matches 13 bases. Unmatched junction bases numbered 3, after V lost 5 bases and J lost 2 bases. The CDR3 runs to 16 residues. Germline V gene data show CDR1 as LNHDA and CDR2 as SQIVND (reference sequence). CDR3 coding DNA: TGTGCCAGTAGTGTGGGACTAGCGGGGCCCTACAATGAGCAGTTCTTC. It codes for CASSVGLAGPYNEQFF.

This clonotype was counted between two and nine times. The V and J genes are TRBV27 and TRBJ2-1; 11 nucleotides agree with TRBD1. The CDR3 totals 15 residues. With V trimmed by 6 bases and J by 8 bases, 9 bases remained unmatched. From germline, CDR1 is MNHEY and CDR2 SMNVEV (reference sequence). CDR3 sequence: CASRIRTGGLYEQFF. CDR3 sequence (DNA): TGTGCCAGCAGGATCAGGACAGGGGGCTTGTATGAGCAGTTCTTC.

The gene calls are TRBV4-1 and TRBJ2-1; a weak D match, TRBD2 (6 bases). The CDR3 runs 17 residues. Trimming cost V 1 base and J 2 bases, with 15 bases left between them. Per germline, CDR1 MGHRA and CDR2 YSYEKL. The CDR3 region is CASSQAGITGAYNEQFF. CDR3 sequence (DNA): TGCGCCAGCAGCCAAGCCGGGATAACGGGGGCCTACAATGAGCAGTTCTTC.

V and J are TRBV29-1 and TRBJ2-5; 7 bases are a match to TRBD1. Unmatched junction bases numbered 6, after V lost 4 bases and J lost 4 bases. Germline V gene data show CDR1 as SQVTM and CDR2 as ANQGSEA. This CDR3 has 13 amino acids. In DNA form, the CDR3 reads TGCAGCGTTGGACAGGGCGCCGGAGAGACCCAGTACTTC. Translation gives CSVGQGAGETQYF.

This clonotype was counted at least ten times. The V call is TRBV5-1, the J call TRBJ2-1, with a weak D call TRBD1 (5 bases). V lost 2 bases, J lost 2 bases, and 8 bases lay in between. This CDR3 is built from 14 residues. Germline CDR1 is SGHRS and CDR2 is YFSETQ. In DNA, the CDR3 is TGCGCCAGCAGCTTAGGGGCAACCTACAATGAGCAGTTCTTC. It codes for CASSLGATYNEQFF.

This clonotype has a handful of counts. The chain employs TRBV4-2 and TRBJ2-5, with unresolved D. The CDR3 is made up of 14 amino acids. Germline V lookup: CDR1 LGHNA, CDR2 YNFKEQ. V lost 1 base to trimming and J lost 2 bases, with 8 bases between them. DNA of the CDR3: TGTGCCAGCAGCCAAGCCGTAAAGCAAGAGACCCAGTACTTC. Translating it yields CASSQAVKQETQYF.

The V and J genes are TRBV6-1 and TRBJ2-1; D not resolved. Germline lookup yields CDR1 MNHNS and CDR2 SASEGT. The CDR3 is 16 residues long. V was trimmed by 6 bases and J by 5 bases, leaving 20 bases between them. This chain's CDR3 is CASRRRSGHLDNEQFF. The DNA of the CDR3 is TGTGCCAGCAGACGGCGTTCGGGCCATCTAGACAATGAGCAGTTCTTC.

This clonotype was counted a few times. The chain is built from TRBV12-3 or TRBV12-4 and TRBJ2-1; D unresolved. The CDR3 contains 15 residues. V was pared by 6 bases and J by 0 bases, with 12 bases between. This chain's CDR3 is CASRNGPSSYNEQFF. The DNA for the CDR3 is TGTGCCAGCAGGAATGGGCCTAGCTCCTACAATGAGCAGTTCTTC.

V is TRBV19 and J is TRBJ1-4; D call uncertain. V was clipped by 7 bases and J by 5 bases, with 8 bases between them. Germline CDR1 and CDR2: LNHDA and SQIVND (reference sequence). The CDR3 sequence is 12 residues long. CDR3 in amino acids: CASTGRNEKLFF. The CDR3 bases are TGTGCCAGTACAGGCAGAAATGAAAAACTGTTTTTT.

The rearrangement uses TRBV15 and TRBJ1-1; D uncertain. Trimming took off 1 base at V and 12 bases at J, with 18 bases between the two ends. This CDR3 spans 14 amino acids. CDR1 is LNHNV and CDR2 is YYDKDF in the germline V gene (reference sequence). The CDR3 region is CATSRVGPGVDPFF. The DNA for the CDR3 is TGTGCCACCAGCAGAGTTGGTCCTGGAGTTGATCCTTTCTTT.

This clonotype was observed a handful of times. This sequence joins TRBV6-2 or TRBV6-3 and TRBJ2-1; 9 bases agree with TRBD1. Germline V gene data show CDR1 as MNHEY and CDR2 as SVGEGT. Trimming took 2 bases from V and 0 from J; bases not matched to a gene: 5. The CDR3 is 17 residues long. The CDR3, as DNA: TGTGCCAGCAGTTACAGAACAGGGGGCTCCTCCTACAATGAGCAGTTCTTC. Protein product: CASSYRTGGSSYNEQFF.

This clonotype was found many times. This sequence joins TRBV3-1 and TRBJ2-1, with no clear D. Germline-derived CDR1 and CDR2 are LGHDT and YNNKEL (reference sequence). This CDR3 has 15 residues. V shed 0 bases and J shed 2 bases, with 8 bases lying between them. The CDR3 region is CASSQDAGPYNEQFF. CDR3 in DNA: TGTGCCAGCAGCCAAGATGCAGGCCCCTACAATGAGCAGTTCTTC.